These 7 T cell receptor beta chains share one sample of origin, sequenced in a study of human T cells and chemical hapten exposure. TCRdb re-called the RACE reads with MiXCR, one entry per CDR3 protein. The sample has tens of thousands of distinct CDR3 sequences; 12% are singletons. Time point here: patch test 1, 2 weeks after DPC sensitization. The treatment is: therapeutic diphenylcyclopropenone sensitization with weekly scalp DPC. The sample in question was whole blood, obtained in connection with sensitization to the hapten diphenylcyclopropenone (DPC). The source is a woman aged 55-69 years with alopecia areata. Some clones in this sample may be carry-over from other donors' samples.

This clonotype was recorded many times. A junction boundary mismatches the germline segment, possibly from a read error. The chain combines TRBV5-1 with TRBJ2-7; 8 bases are a match to TRBD1. Germline-derived CDR1 and CDR2 are SGHRS and YFSETQ. The CDR3 contains 18 residues. CDR3 in DNA: TGCGCCAGAAGCTTGTTAGGGCAGGGGGCTTCTAGAATGTACGAGCAGTACTTC. This gives the protein CARSLLGQGASRMYEQYF. Full variable domain (outside the CDR3, taken from reference TRBV5-1 and TRBJ2-7): KAGVTQTPRYLIKTRGQQVTLSCSPISGHRSVSWYQQTPGQGLQFLFEYFSETQRNKGNFPGRFSGRQFSNSRSEMNVSTLELGDSALYLCARSLLGQGASRMYEQYFGPGTRLTVT.

The chain has TRBV5-4 and TRBJ2-1; TRBD1 or TRBD2 may be the D gene (5 bases each). Per the germline V gene, CDR1 is SGHNT and CDR2 is YYREEE (reference sequence). The length of the CDR3 is 18 residues. Trimming took off 3 bases at V and 0 bases at J, with 19 bases between the two ends. CDR3 loop: CASSSYPGRSSSYNEQFF. The CDR3 DNA sequence: TGTGCCAGCAGCTCGTATCCGGGGCGCTCGAGCTCCTACAATGAGCAGTTCTTC.

A few counts support this clonotype. The CDR3 nucleotides read TGCAGTGCTAGTCGTCGACAGGCTTACTATGGCTACACCTTC. Translated: CSASRRQAYYGYTF. The chain is built from TRBV20-1 and TRBJ1-2; possibly TRBD1 for D (6 bases). CDR3 length equals 14 residues. The V and J ends lost 3 bases and 3 bases respectively, with 14 bases between them. The V gene's germline CDR1 is DFQATT and CDR2 SNEGSKA (reference sequence).

The chain employs TRBV20-1 and TRBJ1-3, with D hard to call. CDR1 and CDR2 from the germline V gene are DFQATT and SNEGSKA (reference sequence). The CDR3 is 10 residues long. V gave up 8 bases and J gave up 8 bases, with 10 bases separating them. CDR3 residues: CSSLGDTIYF. CDR3 sequence (DNA): TGCAGTTCCCTGGGCGACACCATATATTTT.

Ten or more counts support this clonotype. The rearrangement links TRBV6-6 to TRBJ1-5; the match to TRBD1 covers 8 bases. Germline V lookup: CDR1 MNHNY, CDR2 SVGAGI (reference sequence). Trimming cost V 2 bases and J 7 bases; bases outside gene matches: 7. The CDR3 spans 15 residues. Here the CDR3 reads CASSYDGQGGQPQHF. CDR3 DNA sequence: TGTGCCAGCAGTTACGACGGACAGGGTGGGCAGCCCCAGCATTTT.

There are many counts of this clonotype. The CDR3: CSATGLAGGYEQFF. In nucleotides, the CDR3 is TGCAGCGCAACGGGACTAGCGGGGGGCTATGAGCAGTTCTTC. The gene calls are TRBV29-1 and TRBJ2-1; 15 bases are a match to TRBD2. This CDR3 comprises 14 residues. The J segment lost 8 bases and the V segment lost 7 bases, leaving 6 bases of the junction unmatched. Germline lookup yields CDR1 SQVTM and CDR2 ANQGSEA.

This chain uses TRBV5-1 with TRBJ2-1; 9 nucleotides match TRBD1. Looked up from germline, CDR1 is SGHRS and CDR2 is YFSETQ. The CDR3 consists of 16 residues. V gave up 0 bases and J gave up 3 bases; unmatched junction bases: 4. As DNA, the CDR3 is TGCGCCAGCAGCTTGGCGGCGACAGGGGGCTACAATGAGCAGTTCTTC. Its translation is CASSLAATGGYNEQFF. Looking up the rest from reference TRBV5-1 and TRBJ2-1 gives the full variable domain: KAGVTQTPRYLIKTRGQQVTLSCSPISGHRSVSWYQQTPGQGLQFLFEYFSETQRNKGNFPGRFSGRQFSNSRSEMNVSTLELGDSALYLCASSLAATGGYNEQFFGPGTRLTVL.